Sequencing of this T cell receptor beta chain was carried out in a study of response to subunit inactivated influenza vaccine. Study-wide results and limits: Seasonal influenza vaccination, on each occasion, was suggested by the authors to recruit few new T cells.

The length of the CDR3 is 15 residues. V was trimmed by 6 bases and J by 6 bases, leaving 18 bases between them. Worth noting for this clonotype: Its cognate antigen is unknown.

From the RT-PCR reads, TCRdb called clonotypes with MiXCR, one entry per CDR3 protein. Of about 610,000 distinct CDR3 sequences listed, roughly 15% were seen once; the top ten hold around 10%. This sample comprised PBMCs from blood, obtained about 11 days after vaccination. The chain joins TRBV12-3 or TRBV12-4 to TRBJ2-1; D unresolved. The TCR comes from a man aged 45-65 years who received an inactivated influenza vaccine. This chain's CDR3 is CASRSTRTMGNEQFF. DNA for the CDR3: TGTGCCAGCAGGTCTACAAGAACGATGGGCAATGAGCAGTTCTTC.